The 3 T cell receptor beta chains given below trace back to one sample, sequenced in a study of blood T cells in healthy people across ages. PCR was performed a second time for roughly 7 to 12 cycles using a sample-barcoded 5' primer and a J-beta primer mix. TCRdb fed the 5' RACE reads into MiXCR, producing one record per CDR3 protein. The table records 1.5 million to 2 million distinct CDR3 sequences, roughly 30% of them present only once. The sample consisted of blood. Receptors were obtained from a woman aged 25 to 45 in good health.

The chain links TRBV27 to TRBJ1-1; D uncertain. Germline V gene sequence: CDR1 MNHEY, CDR2 SMNVEV (reference sequence). There are 14 residues in the CDR3. Trimming left V 4 bases short and J 1 base short, with 10 bases between. The CDR3 loop is CASSYTTPNTEAFF. CDR3 coding DNA: TGTGCCAGCAGTTACACAACTCCGAACACTGAAGCTTTCTTT.

The genes are TRBV12-3 or TRBV12-4 and TRBJ1-4; 7 bases map to TRBD1. V lost 5 bases and J lost 5; bases outside the gene matches: 5. The CDR3 is 14 amino acids. DNA of the CDR3: TGTGCCAGCAGTGGGGGACAGCTGAATGAAAAACTGTTTTTT. Translated: CASSGGQLNEKLFF.

This rearrangement joins TRBV20-1 to TRBJ2-7; TRBD1 matches at 7 bases. The J segment lost 3 bases and the V segment lost 8 bases, leaving 10 bases of the junction unmatched. Germline CDR1 is DFQATT and CDR2 is SNEGSKA (reference sequence). CDR3 size: 13 residues. This CDR3 is CSSRTGQFYEQYF. CDR3 DNA sequence: TGCAGTTCCCGGACAGGCCAGTTCTACGAGCAGTACTTC.